This TCR beta chain was found in a study of cytotoxic CD8 clonotypes in ibrutinib-treated CLL. Produced via immunoSEQ multiplex PCR; TCRdb's table is partial and in-frame only. This repertoire shows some 150,000 clones, approximately 80% found once; its top ten account for about 27%. TCR beta libraries used about 2 micrograms of DNA from cryopreserved PBMCs. The V gene lost 1 base and the J gene lost 0 bases, with 13 bases spanning the gap. Germline assignment: CDR1 SGHTA and CDR2 FQGNSA. This CDR3 contains 16 residues. Sequences were derived from PBMCs, sampled after 12 months of ibrutinib treatment. J is TRBJ2-7 and V is TRBV7-2; no clear D. The receptor was isolated from a human donor with chronic lymphocytic leukemia. DNA for the CDR3: TGTGCCAGCAGCTTAGACGGAGCTCTAAGCTCCTACGAGCAGTACTTC. Translation gives CASSLDGALSSYEQYF. The full variable domain, rest sourced from reference TRBV7-2 and TRBJ2-7, is GAGVSQSPSNKVTEKGKDVELRCDPISGHTALYWYRQSLGQGLEFLIYFQGNSAPDKSGLPSDRFSAERTGGSVSTLTIQRTQQEDSAVYLCASSLDGALSSYEQYFGPGTRLTVT.